Given below is one T cell receptor (beta chain) in context. The target antigen is unknown. TCRdb keeps only in-frame clones here, not all; method: immunoSEQ multiplex PCR. The sample contains 89,000 or so clones, 80% to 95% of which appear only once. This sample was taken from a study of PD-1 blockade in classical Hodgkin lymphoma. Study-level points and caveats: Before treatment, complete responders showed about the same diversity as newly diagnosed patients.

With 2 bases removed from V and 5 bases from J, the gap between germline ends came to 18 bases. The germline V gene encodes CDR1 SGHTA and CDR2 FQGNSA. CDR3 length: 16 residues. Every patient was affected by relapse after autologous stem cell transplantation, while exposure to brentuximab vedotin was not uniform. The sequence was obtained from a human donor with classical Hodgkin lymphoma. Here the sequenced sample was peripheral blood mononuclear cells (PBMCs), taken before the second cycle of nivolumab. The chain carries TRBV7-2 and TRBJ1-1; D remains unclear. The CDR3 here is CASSLSASGPRTEAFF. The CDR3 DNA reads as TGTGCCAGCAGCTTATCAGCATCAGGCCCGCGGACTGAAGCTTTCTTT.